One sample yielded the 20 T cell receptor beta chains listed below, sequenced in a study of blood T cell repertoires in COVID-19. Method: immunoSEQ multiplex PCR; TCRdb's copy keeps in-frame clones and lacks some. The sample lists 250,000 to 300,000 clones, 90% to 95% occurring once. Material: peripheral blood. These receptors were taken from a woman aged 30 to 39 with COVID-19, enrolled during active disease.

This sequence joins TRBV24-1 and TRBJ2-7, with 8 bases aligning to TRBD2. Germline trimming cut 8 bases from V and 0 bases from J; bases unmatched to any gene: 5. The CDR3 spans 14 residues. From germline, CDR1 is KGHDR and CDR2 SFDVKD. CDR3 amino acids: CATNTGTSSYEQYF. In DNA, the CDR3 is TGTGCCACCAATACCGGGACTAGCTCCTACGAGCAGTACTTC.

This clone came up once. This chain links TRBV11-2 with TRBJ2-2, with D uncertain. The CDR3 loop spans 14 amino acids. CDR1 is SGHAT, CDR2 FQNNGV, per germline. V shed 2 bases and J shed 2 bases, with 6 bases lying between them. CDR3 in amino acids: CASSLNPNTGELFF. The CDR3 DNA is TGTGCCAGCAGCTTAAATCCAAACACCGGGGAGCTGTTTTTT.

This clone has only one observation. The gene calls are TRBV6-5 and TRBJ2-7; D is possibly TRBD2 (5 bases). This CDR3 has 14 amino acids. V was shortened by 7 bases and J by 3 bases, with 16 bases between the two germline ends. Germline V gene sequence: CDR1 MNHEY, CDR2 SVGAGI. The CDR3 sequence is CASTATGGIYEQYF. The DNA for the CDR3 is TGTGCCAGCACGGCCACCGGAGGAATCTACGAGCAGTACTTC.

The genes are TRBV11-2 and TRBJ1-2; TRBD1 might be the D (5 bases). This CDR3 has 16 residues. Germline CDR1 and CDR2: SGHAT and FQNNGV. The ends were cut back, 5 bases at V and 8 bases at J, with 24 bases in the middle. CDR3 nucleotides: TGTGCCAGCAGCCCACCCCGGGACTATTTTCGCGAAGGCTACACCTTC. Amino acids: CASSPPRDYFREGYTF.

The chain is built from TRBV19 and TRBJ2-5, with 11 bases matching TRBD1. CDR1 is LNHDA, CDR2 SQIVND, per germline (reference sequence). The CDR3 has 15 residues. The trim removed 4 bases at V and 7 bases at J, leaving 8 bases unmatched. CDR3 coding DNA: TGTGCCAGTAGTACCCGGACAGGGGGCGTTGGGACCCAGTACTTC. This gives the protein CASSTRTGGVGTQYF.

The chain employs TRBV18 and TRBJ2-6; possibly TRBD2 for D (6 bases). V was shortened by 2 bases and J by 1 base, with 6 bases between the two germline ends. This CDR3 comprises 15 residues. Germline lookup yields CDR1 KGHSH and CDR2 LQKENI. CDR3 nucleotide sequence: TGTGCCAGCTCACCAGGGGGGTCTGGGGCCAACGTCCTGACTTTC. Translating it yields CASSPGGSGANVLTF.

In this sample, this clone turned up a few times. The J gene is TRBJ2-1, the V gene TRBV7-2, with 7 bases that match TRBD2. The CDR3 is 15 residues long. After removal of 1 base from V and 8 bases from J, the junction contained 8 bases not matched to a gene. Germline lookup yields CDR1 SGHTA and CDR2 FQGNSA. In DNA form, the CDR3 reads TGTGCCAGCAGCTTAGAACGGCGGGAGATGGATGAGCAGTTCTTC. Protein product: CASSLERREMDEQFF.

This clone was seen only once. CDR3 bases: TGTGCCAGCAGCCCTCGGGGGGGGCATGGCTACACCTTC. This gives the protein CASSPRGGHGYTF. This rearrangement joins TRBV3-1 (or the pseudogene TRBV3-2) to TRBJ1-2; TRBD1 is a possible D gene (6 bases). V lost 4 bases to trimming and J lost 6 bases, with 12 bases between them. CDR3 size: 13 residues. Germline CDR1 is LGHDT and CDR2 is YNNKEL (reference sequence).

The chain couples TRBV3-1 (or the pseudogene TRBV3-2) to TRBJ1-5; 7 nucleotides match TRBD1. Germline values: CDR1 LGHDT, CDR2 YNNKEL (reference sequence). J gave up 3 bases and V 1 base, and 6 bases lay outside the gene matches. This CDR3 is built from 16 residues. CDR3: CASSQGSGTVNQPQHF. The CDR3 DNA reads TGTGCCAGCAGCCAAGGATCCGGGACAGTCAATCAGCCCCAGCATTTT.

The rearrangement uses TRBV27 and TRBJ1-1; D unresolved. The CDR3 is 15 residues long. The germline gives CDR1 MNHEY, CDR2 SMNVEV (reference sequence). Trimming took 3 bases from V and 1 from J, leaving 12 bases between them. This CDR3 reads CASSLYAVSNTEAFF. The CDR3 bases are TGTGCCAGCAGTTTGTACGCGGTGTCGAACACTGAAGCTTTCTTT.

The V and J genes are TRBV25-1 and TRBJ2-5; a possible D gene is TRBD2 (5 bases). Germline V gene lookup returns CDR1 MGHDK and CDR2 SYGVNS. The CDR3 extends over 15 amino acids. The V end lost 4 bases, the J end lost 1 base, and 13 bases lay between the germline ends. CDR3 region: CASSANGGFQETQYF. The CDR3 DNA is TGTGCCAGCAGTGCAAACGGAGGCTTCCAAGAGACCCAGTACTTC.

As for this clone: At one boundary the junction diverges from the germline segment, which might be a read error. This chain connects TRBV20-1 to TRBJ2-3, with TRBD2 matching 12 bases. The CDR3 covers 11 residues. Germline lookup yields CDR1 DFQATT and CDR2 SNEGSKA (reference sequence). CDR3 sequence (DNA): TGCAGTGCTCGAGGACTAGCGGGAACGGATTTT. Amino acids: CSARGLAGTDF.

The V gene is TRBV4-1, the J gene TRBJ1-5; D possibly corresponds to TRBD1 (6 bases). Trimming pared 5 bases from V and 1 base from J, leaving 12 bases between. CDR1 MGHRA and CDR2 YSYEKL come from the germline V gene. This CDR3 region has 15 residues. CDR3 nucleotides: TGCGCCAGCAGCACCACGGACAGAAGCAATCAGCCCCAGCATTTT. Translation: CASSTTDRSNQPQHF.

This chain uses TRBV27 with TRBJ2-5; 8 nucleotides match TRBD2. The germline V gene encodes CDR1 MNHEY and CDR2 SMNVEV (reference sequence). Trimming took 1 base from V and 1 from J; bases not matched to a gene: 2. This CDR3 is 15 amino acids long. CDR3 residues: CASSLLAGIQETQYF. For the CDR3, the DNA is TGTGCCAGCAGTTTATTAGCGGGAATCCAAGAGACCCAGTACTTC.

This clone was counted a single time. V and J are TRBV27 and TRBJ1-5; no definite D call. Germline values: CDR1 MNHEY, CDR2 SMNVEV (reference sequence). The CDR3 runs 12 residues. V was clipped by 5 bases and J by 6 bases, with 8 bases between them. The CDR3 loop reads CASSPPGQPQHF. CDR3 sequence (DNA): TGTGCCAGCAGTCCCCCGGGTCAGCCCCAGCATTTT.

This clone was seen a single time. The chain has TRBV28 and TRBJ1-1; the match to TRBD1 covers 9 bases. CDR1 is MDHEN, CDR2 SYDVKM, per germline. The CDR3 extends over 14 amino acids. V trimming: 3 bases; J trimming: 11 bases; junction bases outside the gene matches: 10. CDR3 loop: CASSLSGTGFGAFF. In DNA, the CDR3 is TGTGCCAGCAGTTTGTCCGGGACAGGGTTTGGCGCTTTCTTT.

The V call is TRBV25-1, the J call TRBJ1-6, with 8 bases lining up with TRBD1. CDR3 length: 16 residues. J lost 7 bases, V lost 3 bases, and 8 bases had no gene match. Germline V gene data show CDR1 as MGHDK and CDR2 as SYGVNS. CDR3 in DNA: TGTGCCAGCAGTGATTTTGGGACAGGACAGAATTCACCCCTCCACTTT. Protein: CASSDFGTGQNSPLHF.

For the CDR3, the DNA is TGCGCCAGCAGCTTGACCCAGGGACAGGGGAGCGAAAAACTGTTTTTT. Its translation: CASSLTQGQGSEKLFF. The rearrangement joins TRBV5-1 to TRBJ1-4; 10 positions agree with TRBD1. Germline trimming cut 1 base from V and 8 bases from J; bases unmatched to any gene: 8. CDR3 length: 16 amino acids. Germline V lookup: CDR1 SGHRS, CDR2 YFSETQ.

The J gene is TRBJ2-1, the V gene TRBV30; 7 bases match TRBD1. The CDR3 has 14 amino acids. CDR1 is GTSNPN and CDR2 is SVGIG in the germline V gene (reference sequence). Trimming cost V 4 bases and J 6 bases; bases outside gene matches: 9. DNA of the CDR3: TGTGCCTGGAACCCAATAACAGGGGTCAATGAGCAGTTCTTC. It specifies CAWNPITGVNEQFF.

The chain links TRBV5-4 to TRBJ1-6; D is possibly TRBD1 (6 bases). Germline V gene data show CDR1 as SGHNT and CDR2 as YYREEE (reference sequence). The length of the CDR3 is 16 residues. Trimming left V 0 bases short and J 6 bases short, with 13 bases between. CDR3 region: CASSLGADRFNSPLHF. CDR3 DNA: TGTGCCAGCAGCTTGGGGGCCGACAGGTTTAATTCACCCCTCCACTTT. The full variable domain, rest sourced from reference TRBV5-4 and TRBJ1-6, is ETGVTQSPTHLIKTRGQQVTLRCSSQSGHNTVSWYQQALGQGPQFIFQYYREEENGRGNFPPRFSGLQFPNYSSELNVNALELDDSALYLCASSLGADRFNSPLHFGNGTRLTVT.